Each of the 10 T cell receptor beta chains below was sequenced from the same sample in a study of CD8 T cells in ankylosing spondylitis (dated by TCRdb to 2015 to 2018). Library prep was done by 5' RACE. Instrument used: Illumina HiSeq 2500. TCRdb reworked the public reads: Q25 trimming with fastp, MiXCR clone assembly, productive beta chains retained. Under each unique CDR3 protein, matching rows form one entry showing the most common genes and DNA. This sample holds around 250,000 distinct CDR3 sequences; 9.5% to 12% were observed only once. Jointly, the top ten make up roughly 6.8% of the sample. Sequencing used blood, either unsorted or a sorted T cell fraction (not recorded which). Receptor source: a male donor with ankylosing spondylitis or in good health (not recorded which).

This clonotype has at least ten counts. This chain connects TRBV3-1 to TRBJ2-1; D gene uncertain. Trimming pared 0 bases from V and 0 bases from J, leaving 12 bases between. The CDR3 length is 17 residues. CDR1 and CDR2 (germline): LGHDT, YNNKEL (reference sequence). The CDR3 protein is CASSQELAESSYNEQFF. The CDR3 bases are TGTGCCAGCAGCCAAGAACTTGCGGAAAGCTCCTACAATGAGCAGTTCTTC.

The V and J genes are TRBV20-1 and TRBJ2-7; D remains ambiguous. There are 11 residues in the CDR3. Germline lookup yields CDR1 DFQATT and CDR2 SNEGSKA (reference sequence). The V end lost 3 bases, the J end lost 3 bases, and 6 bases lay between the germline ends. CDR3 DNA sequence: TGCAGTGCTAGGACCGGCTACGAGCAGTACTTC. It yields the protein CSARTGYEQYF.

V gene TRBV29-1 combines with J gene TRBJ1-2; D not resolved. From germline, CDR1 is SQVTM and CDR2 ANQGSEA. Trimming pared 0 bases from V and 6 bases from J, leaving 11 bases between. This CDR3 has 13 amino acids. CDR3 sequence reads: CSVEDWAGDGYTF. As DNA, the CDR3 is TGCAGCGTTGAAGATTGGGCCGGAGATGGCTACACCTTC.

This clonotype appeared many times. The genes are TRBV20-1 and TRBJ2-7; 7 bases are shared with TRBD1. The junction had 13 bases not matched to a gene; V was cut back by 5 bases and J by 3 bases. The CDR3 contains 15 residues. The germline CDR1 and CDR2 sequences are DFQATT and SNEGSKA (reference sequence). CDR3 DNA: TGCAGTGCTTTCCAAGACAGGGAAAGTCTCTACGAGCAGTACTTC. Amino acid sequence: CSAFQDRESLYEQYF.

The V and J genes are TRBV7-6 and TRBJ2-1; 7 bases are shared with TRBD2. Germline loops: CDR1 SGHVS, CDR2 FNYEAQ. This CDR3 region has 19 residues. J lost 0 bases, V lost 5 bases, and 16 bases had no gene match. CDR3: CASSRPKNGAGTSYNEQFF. The CDR3 DNA sequence: TGTGCCAGCAGCCGCCCTAAAAACGGAGCGGGGACCTCCTACAATGAGCAGTTCTTC.

This clonotype was seen a single time. The rearrangement joins TRBV3-1 to TRBJ2-1; TRBD2 matches 11 bases. After removal of 5 bases from V and 0 bases from J, the junction contained 6 bases not matched to a gene. Per the germline V gene, CDR1 is LGHDT and CDR2 is YNNKEL (reference sequence). The CDR3 has 17 amino acids. CDR3 sequence reads: CASSSLAGGLSYNEQFF. The CDR3 DNA is TGTGCCAGCAGCTCGTTAGCGGGGGGGCTCTCCTACAATGAGCAGTTCTTC.

The chain recombines TRBV15 with TRBJ2-3; 12 positions match TRBD2. Germline values: CDR1 LNHNV, CDR2 YYDKDF (reference sequence). J gave up 5 bases and V 5 bases, and 11 bases lay outside the gene matches. The CDR3 loop spans 17 amino acids. Written as DNA, the CDR3 is TGTGCCACCAGCGTTGCCCCCGGACTAGCGGGGAGAGATACGCAGTATTTT. Encoded protein: CATSVAPGLAGRDTQYF. The entire variable domain, with the rest obtained from reference TRBV15 and TRBJ2-3, is as follows: DAMVIQNPRYQVTQFGKPVTLSCSQTLNHNVMYWYQQKSSQAPKLLFHYYDKDFNNEADTPDNFQSRRPNTSFCFLDIRSPGLGDTAMYLCATSVAPGLAGRDTQYFGPGTRLTVL.

This clonotype occurred many times. The chain combines TRBV20-1 with TRBJ2-1; D gene ambiguous. Trimming left V 6 bases short and J 6 bases short, with 12 bases between. This CDR3 has 12 residues. Looked up from germline, CDR1 is DFQATT and CDR2 is SNEGSKA (reference sequence). This CDR3 reads CSANTAPNEQFF. The CDR3 DNA sequence: TGCAGTGCAAACACAGCGCCCAATGAGCAGTTCTTC.

Concerning this clonotype itself: It may be a read error: a sequence one base away is much more abundant. The chain is built from TRBV5-1 and TRBJ2-5; 9 bases agree with TRBD2. Germline loops: CDR1 SGHRS, CDR2 YFSETQ. The junction had 9 bases not matched to a gene; V was cut back by 4 bases and J by 5 bases. The CDR3 is 15 residues long. CDR3 loop: CASSTGLARGETQYF. The CDR3 DNA follows: TGCGCCAGCAGCACCGGACTAGCGCGAGGGGAGACCCAGTACTTC. Variable domain in full (rest from reference TRBV5-1 and TRBJ2-5): KAGVTQTPRYLIKTRGQQVTLSCSPISGHRSVSWYQQTPGQGLQFLFEYFSETQRNKGNFPGRFSGRQFSNSRSEMNVSTLELGDSALYLCASSTGLARGETQYFGPGTRLLVL.

This clonotype has a count of ten or more. The rearrangement links TRBV5-1 to TRBJ2-2; tentative D call: TRBD2 (6 bases). The length of the CDR3 is 14 residues. In germline, CDR1 is SGHRS, CDR2 YFSETQ. Trimming pared 1 base from V and 3 bases from J, leaving 7 bases between. Here the CDR3 DNA reads TGCGCCAGCAGCTTGATAGCGGACACCGGGGAGCTGTTTTTT. It translates to CASSLIADTGELFF.